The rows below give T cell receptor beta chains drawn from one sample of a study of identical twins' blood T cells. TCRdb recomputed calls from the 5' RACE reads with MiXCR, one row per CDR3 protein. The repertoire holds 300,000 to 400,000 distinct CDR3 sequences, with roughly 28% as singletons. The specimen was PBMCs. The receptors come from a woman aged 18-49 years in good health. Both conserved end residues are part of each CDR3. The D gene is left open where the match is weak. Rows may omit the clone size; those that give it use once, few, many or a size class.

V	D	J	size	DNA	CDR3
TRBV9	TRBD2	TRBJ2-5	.	TGTGCCAGCAGCGTGTCTAGCGGGAGGGCATTAGAGACCCAGTACTTC	CASSVSSGRALETQYF
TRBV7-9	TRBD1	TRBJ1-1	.	TGTGCCAGCAGCCAGGGACCGACAGGGAGGGCTTTCTTT	CASSQGPTGRAFF
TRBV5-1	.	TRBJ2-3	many	TGCGCCAGCAGCTTCAACACAGATACGCAGTATTTT	CASSFNTDTQYF
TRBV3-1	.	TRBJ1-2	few	TGTGCCAGCAGCGATACAGTGAACTATGGCTACACCTTC	CASSDTVNYGYTF
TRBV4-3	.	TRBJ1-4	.	TGCGCCAGCAGCCAAGGCCTCAGTCGTGTGGATGAAAAACTGTTTTTT	CASSQGLSRVDEKLFF
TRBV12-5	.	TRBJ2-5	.	TGTGCTAGTGGTTCCAGACAGGATCAAGATACCCAGTACTTC	CASGSRQDQDTQYF
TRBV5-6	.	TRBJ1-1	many	TGTGCCAGCAGCTTGTCCCGGTTGAGGAGCACTGAAGCTTTCTTT	CASSLSRLRSTEAFF
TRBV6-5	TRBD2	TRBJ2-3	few	TGTGCCAGCAGTTCGACTAGCGGGGGCACAGATACGCAGTATTTT	CASSSTSGGTDTQYF
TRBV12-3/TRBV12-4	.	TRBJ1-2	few	TGTGCCAGCAGGATGGGGCAGTTTGATGGCTACACCTTC	CASRMGQFDGYTF
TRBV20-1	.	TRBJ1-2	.	TGCAGTGCTAGAGAGGGTAATTCCCCTAATGGCTACACCTTC	CSAREGNSPNGYTF
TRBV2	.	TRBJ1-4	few	TGTGCCAGCTTCTGGGGGGGCAGTGAAAAACTGTTTTTT	CASFWGGSEKLFF
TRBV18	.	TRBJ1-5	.	TGTGCCAGCTCACCGGTTGGCAGAACAAGGGGCAATCAGCCCCAGCATTTT	CASSPVGRTRGNQPQHF
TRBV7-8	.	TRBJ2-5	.	TGTGCCAGCAGCCCGGGACTCCCTTCAGAGACCCAGTACTTC	CASSPGLPSETQYF
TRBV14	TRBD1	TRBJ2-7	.	TGTGCCAGCAGCCAGGAGACCACAGGGGCCTACGAGCAGTACTTC	CASSQETTGAYEQYF
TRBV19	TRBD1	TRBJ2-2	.	TGTGCCAGTAAAACACATTGGGGACAGGGGACCGGGGAGCTGTTTTTT	CASKTHWGQGTGELFF
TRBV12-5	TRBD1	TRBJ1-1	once	TGTGCTAGTGCCACGGGACAGGGAGTTGCTGAAGCTTTCTTT	CASATGQGVAEAFF
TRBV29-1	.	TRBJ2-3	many	TGCAGCGTTGAAGGGTTCAAGGAGCCTAGCACAGATACGCAGTATTTT	CSVEGFKEPSTDTQYF
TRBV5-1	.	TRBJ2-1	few	TGCGCCAGCAGCTTGGGGACAGCCTACAATGAGCAGTTCTTC	CASSLGTAYNEQFF
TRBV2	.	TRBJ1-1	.	TGTGCCAGCAGTGGCCAGAGAAATAGGGAAGCTTTCTTT	CASSGQRNREAFF
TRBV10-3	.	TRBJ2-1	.	TGTGCCATCAGTGTGGCTAGTAACAATGATCAGTTCTTC	CAISVASNNDQFF